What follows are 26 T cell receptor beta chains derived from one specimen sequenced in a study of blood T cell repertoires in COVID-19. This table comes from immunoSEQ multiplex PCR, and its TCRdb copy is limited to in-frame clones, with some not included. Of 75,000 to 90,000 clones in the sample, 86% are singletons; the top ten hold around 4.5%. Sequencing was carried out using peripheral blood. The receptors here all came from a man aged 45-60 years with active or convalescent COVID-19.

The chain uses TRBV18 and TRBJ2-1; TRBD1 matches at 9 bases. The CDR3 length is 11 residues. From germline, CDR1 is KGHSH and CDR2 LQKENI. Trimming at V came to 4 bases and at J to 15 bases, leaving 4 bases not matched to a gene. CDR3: CASSHRDRVFF. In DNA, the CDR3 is TGTGCCAGCTCACACCGGGACAGGGTGTTCTTC.

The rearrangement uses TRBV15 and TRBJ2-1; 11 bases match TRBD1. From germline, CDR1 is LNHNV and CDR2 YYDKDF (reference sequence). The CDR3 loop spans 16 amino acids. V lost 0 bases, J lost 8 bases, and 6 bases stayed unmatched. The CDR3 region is CATSRDAGTGGDEQFF. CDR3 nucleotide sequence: TGTGCCACCAGCAGAGACGCCGGGACAGGGGGAGATGAGCAGTTCTTC.

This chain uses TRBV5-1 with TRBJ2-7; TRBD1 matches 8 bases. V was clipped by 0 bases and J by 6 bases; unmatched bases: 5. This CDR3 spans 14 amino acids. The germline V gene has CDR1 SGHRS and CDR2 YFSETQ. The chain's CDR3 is CASSLVARGPEQYF. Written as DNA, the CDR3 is TGCGCCAGCAGCTTGGTGGCCAGGGGGCCCGAGCAGTACTTC.

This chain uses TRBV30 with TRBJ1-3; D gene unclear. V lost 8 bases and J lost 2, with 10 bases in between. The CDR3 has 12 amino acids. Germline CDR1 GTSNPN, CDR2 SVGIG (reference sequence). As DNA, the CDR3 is TGTGCCGGGGAGAGAACTGGAAACACCATATATTTT. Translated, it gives CAGERTGNTIYF.

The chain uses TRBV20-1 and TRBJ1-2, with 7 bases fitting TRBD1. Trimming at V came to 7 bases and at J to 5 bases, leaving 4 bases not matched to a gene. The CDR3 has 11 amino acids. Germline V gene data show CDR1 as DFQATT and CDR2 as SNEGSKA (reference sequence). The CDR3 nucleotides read TGCAGTGGGTTGACAGGGTATGGCTACACCTTC. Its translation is CSGLTGYGYTF.

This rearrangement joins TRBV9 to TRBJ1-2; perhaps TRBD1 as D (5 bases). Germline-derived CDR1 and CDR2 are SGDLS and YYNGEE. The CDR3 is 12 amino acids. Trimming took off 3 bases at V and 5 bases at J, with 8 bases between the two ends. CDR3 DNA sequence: TGTGCCAGCAGCGAGGGGTTGTATGGCTACACCTTC. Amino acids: CASSEGLYGYTF.

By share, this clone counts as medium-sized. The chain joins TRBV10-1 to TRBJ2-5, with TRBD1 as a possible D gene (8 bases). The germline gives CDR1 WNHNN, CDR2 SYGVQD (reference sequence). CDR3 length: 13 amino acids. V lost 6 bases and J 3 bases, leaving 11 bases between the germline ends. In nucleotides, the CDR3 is TGCGCCAGCAGCACAGGGGGGGAAGAGACCCAGTACTTC. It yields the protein CASSTGGEETQYF.

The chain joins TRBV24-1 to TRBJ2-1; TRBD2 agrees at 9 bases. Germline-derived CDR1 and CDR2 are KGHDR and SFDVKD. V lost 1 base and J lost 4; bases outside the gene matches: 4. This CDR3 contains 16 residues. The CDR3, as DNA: TGTGCCACCAGTGATTTAAGCGGGGGGCTTTACAATGAGCAGTTCTTC. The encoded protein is CATSDLSGGLYNEQFF.

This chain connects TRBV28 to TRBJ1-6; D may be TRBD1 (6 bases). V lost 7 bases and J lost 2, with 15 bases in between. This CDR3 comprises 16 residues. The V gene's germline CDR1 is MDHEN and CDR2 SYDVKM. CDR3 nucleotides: TGTGCCAGCACCCTAGGGGGGGGCGCCTATAATTCACCCCTCCACTTT. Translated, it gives CASTLGGGAYNSPLHF.

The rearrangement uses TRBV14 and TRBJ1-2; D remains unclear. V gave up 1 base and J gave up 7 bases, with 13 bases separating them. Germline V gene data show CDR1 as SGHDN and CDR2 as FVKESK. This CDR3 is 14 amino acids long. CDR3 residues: CASSQVATVGGYTF. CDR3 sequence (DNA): TGTGCCAGCAGCCAAGTGGCAACCGTTGGTGGCTACACCTTC.

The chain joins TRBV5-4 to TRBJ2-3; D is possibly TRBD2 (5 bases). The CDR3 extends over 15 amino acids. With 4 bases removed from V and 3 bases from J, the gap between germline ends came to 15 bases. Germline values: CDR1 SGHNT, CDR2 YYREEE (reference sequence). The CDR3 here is CASSELVSGTDTQYF. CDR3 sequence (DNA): TGTGCCAGCAGCGAGCTAGTTTCGGGGACAGATACGCAGTATTTT.

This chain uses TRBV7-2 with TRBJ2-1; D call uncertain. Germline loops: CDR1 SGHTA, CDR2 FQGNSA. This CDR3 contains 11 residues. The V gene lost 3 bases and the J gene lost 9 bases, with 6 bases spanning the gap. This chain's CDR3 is CASSLRIEQFF. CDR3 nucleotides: TGTGCCAGCAGCTTGCGCATTGAGCAGTTCTTC.

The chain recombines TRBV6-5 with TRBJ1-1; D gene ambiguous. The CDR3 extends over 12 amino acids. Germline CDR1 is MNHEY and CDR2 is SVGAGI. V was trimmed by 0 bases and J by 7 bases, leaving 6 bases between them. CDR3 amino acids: CASSYSPGEAFF. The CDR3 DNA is TGTGCCAGCAGTTACTCGCCGGGTGAAGCTTTCTTT.

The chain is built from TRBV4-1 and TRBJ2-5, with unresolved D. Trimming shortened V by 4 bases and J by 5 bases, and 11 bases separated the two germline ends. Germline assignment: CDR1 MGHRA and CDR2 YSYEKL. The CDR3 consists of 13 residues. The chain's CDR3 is CASSPGRLETQYF. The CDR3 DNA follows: TGCGCCAGCAGCCCCGGTCGGTTGGAGACCCAGTACTTC.

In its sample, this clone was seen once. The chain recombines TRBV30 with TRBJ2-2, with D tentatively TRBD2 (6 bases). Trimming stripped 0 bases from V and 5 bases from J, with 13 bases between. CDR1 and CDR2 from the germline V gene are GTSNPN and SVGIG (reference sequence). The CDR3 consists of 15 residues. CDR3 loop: CAWSVYGGATGELFF. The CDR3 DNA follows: TGTGCCTGGAGTGTATATGGCGGGGCAACCGGGGAGCTGTTTTTT.

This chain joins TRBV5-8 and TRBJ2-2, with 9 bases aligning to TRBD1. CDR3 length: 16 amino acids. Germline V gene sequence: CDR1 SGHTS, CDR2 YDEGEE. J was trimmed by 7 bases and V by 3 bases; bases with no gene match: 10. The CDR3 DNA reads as TGTGCCAGCAGCTCCCCGGGACAGGGATACCTCGGGGAGCTGTTTTTT. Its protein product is CASSSPGQGYLGELFF.

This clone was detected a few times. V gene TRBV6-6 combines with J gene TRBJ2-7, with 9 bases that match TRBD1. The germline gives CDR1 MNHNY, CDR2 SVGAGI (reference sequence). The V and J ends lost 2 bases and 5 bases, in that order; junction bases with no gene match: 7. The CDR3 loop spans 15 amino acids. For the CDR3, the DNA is TGTGCCAGCAGTTACGGTCCCGGGACAGGGAACGAGCAGTACGTC. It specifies CASSYGPGTGNEQYV.

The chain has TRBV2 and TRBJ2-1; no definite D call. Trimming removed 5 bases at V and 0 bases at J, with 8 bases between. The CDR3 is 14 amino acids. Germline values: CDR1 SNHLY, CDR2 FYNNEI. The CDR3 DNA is TGTGCCAGCAGTCCACTGAGCTCCTACAATGAGCAGTTCTTC. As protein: CASSPLSSYNEQFF. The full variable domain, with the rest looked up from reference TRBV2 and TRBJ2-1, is EPEVTQTPSHQVTQMGQEVILRCVPISNHLYFYWYRQILGQKVEFLVSFYNNEISEKSEIFDDQFSVERPDGSNFTLKIRSTKLEDSAMYFCASSPLSSYNEQFFGPGTRLTVL.

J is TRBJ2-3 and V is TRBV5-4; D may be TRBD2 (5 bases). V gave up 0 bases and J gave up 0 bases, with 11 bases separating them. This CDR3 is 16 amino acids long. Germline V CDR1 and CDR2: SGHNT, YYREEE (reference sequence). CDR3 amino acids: CASSLDWLASTDTQYF. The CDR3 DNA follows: TGTGCCAGCAGCTTGGATTGGCTAGCTAGCACAGATACGCAGTATTTT.

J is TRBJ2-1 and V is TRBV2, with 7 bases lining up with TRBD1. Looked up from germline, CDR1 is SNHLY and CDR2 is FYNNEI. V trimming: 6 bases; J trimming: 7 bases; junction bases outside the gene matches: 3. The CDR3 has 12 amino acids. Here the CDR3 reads CASSLRGNEQFF. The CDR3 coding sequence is TGTGCCAGCAGCCTCAGGGGGAATGAGCAGTTCTTC.

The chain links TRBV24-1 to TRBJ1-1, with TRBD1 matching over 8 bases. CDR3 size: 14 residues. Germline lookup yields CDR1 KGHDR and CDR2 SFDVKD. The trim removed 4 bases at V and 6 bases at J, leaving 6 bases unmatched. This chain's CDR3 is CATSDPGQGAEAFF. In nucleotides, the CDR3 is TGTGCCACCAGTGACCCCGGACAGGGCGCTGAAGCTTTCTTT.

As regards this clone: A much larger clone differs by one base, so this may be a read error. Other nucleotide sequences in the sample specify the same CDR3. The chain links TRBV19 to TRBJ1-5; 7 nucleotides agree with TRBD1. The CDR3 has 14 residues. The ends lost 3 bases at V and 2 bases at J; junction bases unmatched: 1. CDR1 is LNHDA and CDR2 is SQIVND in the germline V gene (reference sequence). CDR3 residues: CASSITGGNQPQHF. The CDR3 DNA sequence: TGTGCCAGTAGTATCACAGGGGGCAATCAGCCCCAGCATTTT.

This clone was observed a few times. The CDR3 loop is CASSFTGGSYNEQFF. CDR3 coding DNA: TGTGCCAGCAGTTTCACAGGGGGGAGCTACAATGAGCAGTTCTTC. The chain recombines TRBV6-2 or TRBV6-3 with TRBJ2-1, with 8 positions matching TRBD1. The CDR3 is made up of 15 amino acids. Germline CDR1 is MNHEY and CDR2 is SVGEGT. Trimming at V came to 4 bases and at J to 3 bases, leaving 5 bases not matched to a gene.

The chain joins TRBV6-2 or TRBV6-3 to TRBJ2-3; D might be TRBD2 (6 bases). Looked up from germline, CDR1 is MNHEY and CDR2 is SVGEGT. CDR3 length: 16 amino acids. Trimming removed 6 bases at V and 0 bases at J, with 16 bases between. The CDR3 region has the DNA TGTGCCAGCAGCGACGGACTAACTCTTAGCACAGATACGCAGTATTTT. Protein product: CASSDGLTLSTDTQYF.

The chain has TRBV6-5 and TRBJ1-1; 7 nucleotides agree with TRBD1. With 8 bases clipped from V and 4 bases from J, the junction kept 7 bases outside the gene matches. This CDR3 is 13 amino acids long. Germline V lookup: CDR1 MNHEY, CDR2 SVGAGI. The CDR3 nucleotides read TGTGCCAGCCGATACAGGGGAGGCACTGAAGCTTTCTTT. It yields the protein CASRYRGGTEAFF.

CDR3 region: CASRLQISSYEQYF. Written as DNA, the CDR3 is TGTGCCAGCAGGTTACAGATTTCCTCCTACGAGCAGTACTTC. This chain connects TRBV2 to TRBJ2-7; unclear D gene. The CDR3 covers 14 residues. Germline V gives CDR1 SNHLY, CDR2 FYNNEI. Trimming stripped 6 bases from V and 0 bases from J, with 12 bases between.